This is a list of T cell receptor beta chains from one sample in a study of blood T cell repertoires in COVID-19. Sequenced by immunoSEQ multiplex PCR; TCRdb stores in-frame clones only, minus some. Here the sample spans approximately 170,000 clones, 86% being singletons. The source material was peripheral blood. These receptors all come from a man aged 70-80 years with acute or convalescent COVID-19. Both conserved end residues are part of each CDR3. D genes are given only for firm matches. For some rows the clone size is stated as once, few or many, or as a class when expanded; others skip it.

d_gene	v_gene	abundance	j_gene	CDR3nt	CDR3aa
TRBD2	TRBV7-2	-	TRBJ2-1	TGTGCCAGCAGCTTCGCGGGGGGACCGGGTCTTGAGCAGTTCTTC	CASSFAGGPGLEQFF
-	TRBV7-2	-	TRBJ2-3	TGTGCCAGCAGCTACCAGGGGTGGGGGGATACGCAGTATTTT	CASSYQGWGDTQYF
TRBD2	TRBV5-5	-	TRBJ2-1	TGTGCCAGCAGCTTGGGTCCTAGCGGTTACAATGAGCAGTTCTTC	CASSLGPSGYNEQFF
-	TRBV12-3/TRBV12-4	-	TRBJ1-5	TGTGCATCTGGGCCAGGGAATCAGCCCCAGCATTTT	CASGPGNQPQHF
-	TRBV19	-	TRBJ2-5	TGTGCCAGTAGTATCGGGGGTTCCGGTAAGACCCAGTACTTC	CASSIGGSGKTQYF
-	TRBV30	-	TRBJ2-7	TGTGCCTCGGGACTCTACGAGCAGTACTTC	CASGLYEQYF
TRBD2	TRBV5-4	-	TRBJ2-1	TGTGCCAGCAGCCCCGGGACTAGCGGGCGCGATGAGCAGTTCTTC	CASSPGTSGRDEQFF
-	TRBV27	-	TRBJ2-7	TGTGCCAGCAGTTTGAAGGGGAGGTCCTACGAGCAGTACTTC	CASSLKGRSYEQYF
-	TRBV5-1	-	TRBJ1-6	TGCGCCAGCAGCTTGGCGGGGAGGTCGAGGGACTCCTATAATTCACCCCTCCACTTT	CASSLAGRSRDSYNSPLHF
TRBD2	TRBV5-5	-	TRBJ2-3	TGTGCCAGCAGCTCCGGGACTAGCGGGGGAGGCCCGAGCACAGATACGCAGTATTTT	CASSSGTSGGGPSTDTQYF
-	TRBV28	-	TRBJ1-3	TGTGCCAGCCGGAACACAGCTGGAAACACCATATATTTT	CASRNTAGNTIYF
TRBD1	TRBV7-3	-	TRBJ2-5	TGTGCCAGCAGCTCCACCGGGACAGGGTCCCTACAGACCCAGTACTTC	CASSSTGTGSLQTQYF
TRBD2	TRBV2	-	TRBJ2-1	TGTGCCAGCAGTGCCGGGACTAGCGGGACCAATGAGCAGTTCTTC	CASSAGTSGTNEQFF
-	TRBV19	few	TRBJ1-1	TGTGCCAGTAGTATCGGCAGGGAAGACACTGAAGCTTTCTTT	CASSIGREDTEAFF
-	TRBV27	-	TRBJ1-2	TGTGCCAGCAGTTTATCAGCGACGAGGGGGGGCGGCTACACCTTC	CASSLSATRGGGYTF
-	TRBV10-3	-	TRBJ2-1	TGTGCCATCAGTGAGCAACAGTTCTACAATGAGCAGTTCTTC	CAISEQQFYNEQFF
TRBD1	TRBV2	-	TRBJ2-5	TGTGCCAGCAGTGATCCTCGGGACAGGGGAGAGACCCAGTACTTC	CASSDPRDRGETQYF
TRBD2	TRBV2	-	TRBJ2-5	TGTGCCAGCAGTGATATTGGCGGGGGGGCCCGGACCCAGTACTTC	CASSDIGGGARTQYF
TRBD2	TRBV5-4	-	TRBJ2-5	TGTGCCAGCAGCCCGACTAGCGGGGGGCCGCAAGAGACCCAGTACTTC	CASSPTSGGPQETQYF
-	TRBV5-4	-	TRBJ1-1	TGTGCCAGCAGCTTGGGGGGCTGGGCGGAAGAGAGTAGAGCTTTCTTT	CASSLGGWAEESRAFF
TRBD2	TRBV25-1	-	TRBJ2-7	TGTGCCAGCAGTGAAAGCGGGGGGGGTTCCTACGAGCAGTACTTC	CASSESGGGSYEQYF
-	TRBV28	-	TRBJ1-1	TGTGCCAGCAGTTTATCTTTGGGCCACACTGAAGCTTTCTTT	CASSLSLGHTEAFF
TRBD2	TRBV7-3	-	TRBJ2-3	TGTGCCAGCAGCGCTATTCCTCGGGGGGGCCTCTCAGATACGCAGTATTTT	CASSAIPRGGLSDTQYF
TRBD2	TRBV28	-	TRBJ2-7	TGTGCCAGCAGTTTAAGGCTAGCGGGGAACTACGAGCAGTACTTC	CASSLRLAGNYEQYF
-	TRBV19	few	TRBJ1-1	TGTGCCAGTAGTATTGAGATGAACACTGAAGCTTTCTTT	CASSIEMNTEAFF
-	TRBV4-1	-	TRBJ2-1	TGCGCCAGCAGCCGCTCCCAGGGGAGCTCCTACAATGAGCAGTTCTTC	CASSRSQGSSYNEQFF
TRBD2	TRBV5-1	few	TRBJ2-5	TGCGCCAGCAGCTTGCAGGGAGGGGAGACCCAGTACTTC	CASSLQGGETQYF
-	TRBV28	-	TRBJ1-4	TGTGCCAGCAGCCCGGTACTAGAAAAACTGTTTTTT	CASSPVLEKLFF
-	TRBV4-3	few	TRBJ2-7	TGCGCCAGCAGCCAAGTAGCCTATGACGACGAGCAGTACTTC	CASSQVAYDDEQYF
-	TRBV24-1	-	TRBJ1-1	TGTGCCACCAGTGACCATCTGAACACTGAAGCTTTCTTT	CATSDHLNTEAFF
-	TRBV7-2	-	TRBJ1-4	TGTGCCAGCAGGGAAAACACAGGGGAAAAACTGTTTTTT	CASRENTGEKLFF
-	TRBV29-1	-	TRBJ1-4	TGCAGCGTTGAAGGAGCAACTAATGAAAAACTGTTTTTT	CSVEGATNEKLFF
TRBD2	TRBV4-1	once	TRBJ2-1	TGCGCCAGCAGCCCGGGGACTACCTCCCTTTACAATGAGCAGTTCTTC	CASSPGTTSLYNEQFF
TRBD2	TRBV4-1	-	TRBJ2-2	TGCGCCAGCAGCCACACTAGCGGGAGCGCGAACACCGGGGAGCTGTTTTTT	CASSHTSGSANTGELFF
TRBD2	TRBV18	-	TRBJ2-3	TGTGCCAGCTCACCAATGGGCGGGAGGGCCACAGATACGCAGTATTTT	CASSPMGGRATDTQYF
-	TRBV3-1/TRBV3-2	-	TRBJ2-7	TGTGCCAGCAGCCAAGCCGCGGACGGGGTAGAGTACTTC	CASSQAADGVEYF
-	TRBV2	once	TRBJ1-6	TGTGCCAGCCTGGGCCAGAATAATTCACCCCTCCACTTT	CASLGQNNSPLHF
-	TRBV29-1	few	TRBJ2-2	TGCAGCGTTCGAACTTCGAACACCGGGGAGCTGTTTTTT	CSVRTSNTGELFF
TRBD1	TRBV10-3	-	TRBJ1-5	TGTGCCATCAGTGAGGGACAGGGAATTAATAGCAATCAGCCCCAGCATTTT	CAISEGQGINSNQPQHF
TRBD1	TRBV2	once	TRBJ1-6	TGTGCCAGCGGACAGGGGAATTCACCCCTCCACTTT	CASGQGNSPLHF
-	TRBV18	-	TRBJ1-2	TGTGCCAGCTCACCCGGCGGGTCGGCTAACTATGGCTACACCTTC	CASSPGGSANYGYTF
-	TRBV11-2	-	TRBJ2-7	TGTGCCAGCAGCTTATCCCCAGGGGAGGGAGTAATCTTCGAGCAGTACTTC	CASSLSPGEGVIFEQYF
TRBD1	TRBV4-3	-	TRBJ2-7	TGCGCCAGCAGCCAAAGGGCTCACAGGGGGTCCGGGGAGCAGTACTTC	CASSQRAHRGSGEQYF
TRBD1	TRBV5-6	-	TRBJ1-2	TGTGCCAGCAGCCGGACAGGGGTAGGCTACACCTTC	CASSRTGVGYTF
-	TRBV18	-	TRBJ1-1	TGTGCCAGCTCCGGAGGGTGGGCTGAAGCTTTCTTT	CASSGGWAEAFF
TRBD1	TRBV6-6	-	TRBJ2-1	TGTGCCAGCAGTCGGGGACAGGGCTACAATGAGCAGTTCTTC	CASSRGQGYNEQFF
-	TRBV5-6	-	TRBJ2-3	TGTGCCAGCAGCTTGTTGCGCTACACAGATACGCAGTATTTT	CASSLLRYTDTQYF
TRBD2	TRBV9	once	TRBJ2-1	TGTGCCAGCAGCTCAGCGGGAGGGCCATTCAATGAGCAGTTCTTC	CASSSAGGPFNEQFF
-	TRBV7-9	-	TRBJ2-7	TGTGCCAGCAGCTTAGGGGACACCACTTCCTACGAGCAGTACTTC	CASSLGDTTSYEQYF